Listed here is a single T cell receptor beta chain. The time point was: persistent/refractory GD, antithyroid drugs over 5 years with positive TRAb. Extracted PBMC RNA gave rise to the TCR library. The sample comes from a study of regulatory T cells in long-lasting Graves disease. Arm-PCR with iRepertoire HTBI primers amplified the CDR3 regions for these TCR beta libraries. TCRdb re-called the multiplex PCR reads with MiXCR, one entry per CDR3 protein. Of about 430,000 distinct CDR3 sequences in the sample, around 23% are singletons; the top ten hold 13% to 15%. This CDR3 contains 13 residues. Germline CDR1 is ENHRY and CDR2 is SYGVKD. V lost 10 bases and J lost 3, with 10 bases in between.

Source: peripheral blood mononuclear cells (PBMCs), taken when the disease was refractory, from a patient treated with antithyroid drugs. The TCR comes from a female donor with Graves disease. The rearrangement uses TRBV10-3 and TRBJ2-6; D is undetermined. DNA for the CDR3: TGTGCCACACCCCCCGATGGGGCCAACGTCCTGACTTTC. It yields the protein CATPPDGANVLTF.